The 20 T cell receptor beta chains reported below all come from one sample, sequenced in a study of blood T cell repertoires in COVID-19. Using immunoSEQ multiplex PCR, the repertoire was profiled, and TCRdb retains in-frame clones only, with some absent. The sample includes about 250,000 clones, 84% of them seen just once. The specimen was peripheral blood. These receptors were taken from a person between 70 and 80 years old with COVID-19, enrolled during active disease.

The chain recombines TRBV19 with TRBJ2-7; D perhaps matches TRBD1 (7 bases). The CDR3 has 17 residues. The germline V gene has CDR1 LNHDA and CDR2 SQIVND (reference sequence). V was pared by 5 bases and J by 3 bases, with 23 bases between. The chain's CDR3 is CASSLRRDSAASYEQYF. The DNA of the CDR3 is TGTGCCAGTAGTCTGAGGCGGGACAGCGCCGCTAGCTACGAGCAGTACTTC.

V is TRBV4-2 and J is TRBJ2-7; D possibly corresponds to TRBD2 (6 bases). CDR3 size: 15 residues. Per germline, CDR1 LGHNA and CDR2 YNFKEQ. Trimming removed 0 bases from V and 4 bases from J, with 13 bases in between. The CDR3, as DNA: TGTGCCAGCAGCCAAGAGCGGGGTTTCTCATACGAGCAGTACTTC. Amino acids: CASSQERGFSYEQYF.

The V and J genes are TRBV11-2 and TRBJ2-7; TRBD2 matches 11 bases. The CDR3 contains 15 residues. Looked up from germline, CDR1 is SGHAT and CDR2 is FQNNGV. After removal of 4 bases from V and 3 bases from J, the junction contained 5 bases not matched to a gene. CDR3 sequence reads: CASSSTTSGDYEQYF. Written as DNA, the CDR3 is TGTGCCAGCAGCTCAACGACTAGCGGGGACTACGAGCAGTACTTC.

V and J are TRBV24-1 and TRBJ2-5, with a possible D match to TRBD2 (5 bases). This CDR3 region has 13 residues. Germline V gene sequence: CDR1 KGHDR, CDR2 SFDVKD. Deletions cut 1 base from V and 5 bases from J, with 7 bases between. The CDR3 region is CATSDFRGETQYF. In DNA form, the CDR3 reads TGTGCCACCAGTGATTTTCGGGGTGAGACCCAGTACTTC.

This clone was picked up a small number of times. The chain employs TRBV9 and TRBJ1-1; D perhaps matches TRBD1 (5 bases). This CDR3 contains 14 residues. Deletions cut 3 bases from V and 11 bases from J, with 20 bases between. Germline CDR1 reads SGDLS; CDR2 reads YYNGEE. CDR3 sequence reads: CASSEWGGTDPAFF. CDR3 DNA: TGTGCCAGCAGCGAATGGGGCGGGACCGACCCCGCTTTCTTT.

The V gene is TRBV3-1 (or the pseudogene TRBV3-2), the J gene TRBJ2-2; TRBD2 aligns across 10 bases. Germline CDR1 is LGHDT and CDR2 is YNNKEL (reference sequence). Losses at the gene ends were 8 bases for V and 3 bases for J; bases not matched to a gene: 6. This CDR3 is 15 amino acids long. Here the CDR3 reads CASRAGGSDTGELFF. CDR3 bases: TGTGCCAGCCGAGCGGGGGGGTCAGACACCGGGGAGCTGTTTTTT.

The chain recombines TRBV6-2 or TRBV6-3 with TRBJ2-1; D gene unclear. V lost 2 bases to trimming and J lost 8 bases, with 13 bases between them. The germline gives CDR1 MNHEY, CDR2 SVGEGT. This CDR3 is built from 14 residues. The CDR3 is CASSYVVADDEQFF. CDR3 sequence (DNA): TGTGCCAGCAGTTACGTGGTAGCAGATGATGAGCAGTTCTTC.

The chain carries TRBV7-2 and TRBJ2-7; 7 nucleotides match TRBD2. Germline assignment: CDR1 SGHTA and CDR2 FQGNSA. The CDR3 loop spans 15 amino acids. Trimming took 3 bases from V and 3 from J; bases not matched to a gene: 8. The CDR3: CASSLLGGDVYEQYF. For the CDR3, the DNA is TGTGCCAGCAGCTTGCTGGGGGGGGACGTCTACGAGCAGTACTTC.

The V gene is TRBV19, the J gene TRBJ1-2; 9 positions match TRBD1. J gave up 4 bases and V 6 bases, and 6 bases lay outside the gene matches. The CDR3 has 14 residues. CDR1 and CDR2 (germline): LNHDA, SQIVND (reference sequence). The CDR3 protein is CASSYRGPGYGYTF. The CDR3 DNA is TGTGCCAGTAGCTACAGGGGGCCAGGCTATGGCTACACCTTC.

The chain carries TRBV7-2 and TRBJ2-1; 8 bases map to TRBD2. In germline, CDR1 is SGHTA, CDR2 FQGNSA. J lost 9 bases, V lost 5 bases, and 15 bases had no gene match. CDR3 length equals 16 residues. CDR3 coding DNA: TGTGCCAGCAGCCTCGGACCGGGAGGGTTCCAGGGTGAGCAGTTCTTC. It translates to CASSLGPGGFQGEQFF.

The rearrangement joins TRBV28 to TRBJ1-5, with D unresolved. The CDR3 sequence is 13 residues long. Germline CDR1 is MDHEN and CDR2 is SYDVKM. Trimming took 5 bases from V and 7 from J, leaving 12 bases between them. CDR3 sequence reads: CASSVRINQPQHF. Written as DNA, the CDR3 is TGTGCCAGCAGTGTGCGGATCAACCAGCCCCAGCATTTT.

CDR3 sequence reads: CASSTTGYGEKLFF. The CDR3 DNA reads TGTGCCAGTAGTACAACAGGGTATGGAGAAAAACTGTTTTTT. This sequence joins TRBV19 and TRBJ1-4, with a possible D match to TRBD1 (6 bases). This CDR3 is built from 14 residues. V gave up 4 bases and J gave up 8 bases, with 14 bases separating them. Germline V gives CDR1 LNHDA, CDR2 SQIVND (reference sequence).

CDR3: CASSKSGATDTQYF. The CDR3 coding sequence is TGTGCCAGCAGCAAATCAGGGGCGACAGATACGCAGTATTTT. The chain uses TRBV21-1 and TRBJ2-3; TRBD1 is the table's D call and was not checked against the DNA. TRBV21-1 is a pseudogene locus. The CDR3 sequence is 14 residues long.

The V gene is TRBV7-9, the J gene TRBJ2-2; 9 nucleotides line up with TRBD2. The CDR3 is 15 amino acids. V was pared by 6 bases and J by 5 bases, with 7 bases of the junction left unmatched. CDR1 is SEHNR, CDR2 FQNEAQ, per germline (reference sequence). This CDR3 reads CASSPRSGGTGELFF. The CDR3 DNA sequence: TGTGCCAGCAGTCCGCGTAGCGGGGGTACCGGGGAGCTGTTTTTT.

This chain uses TRBV21-1 with TRBJ1-2; the DNA was not compared with TRBD1, the D call given in the table. TRBV21-1 counts as a pseudogene. The length of the CDR3 is 17 residues. This CDR3 is CASSFKGRDRGHYGYTF. The CDR3 DNA reads TGTGCCAGCAGTTTCAAGGGGCGGGACAGGGGGCATTATGGCTACACCTTC.

V usage is TRBV19 and J usage is TRBJ2-1, with TRBD2 identical over 8 bases. V was clipped by 6 bases and J by 9 bases; unmatched bases: 10. This CDR3 spans 14 amino acids. Germline V gene sequence: CDR1 LNHDA, CDR2 SQIVND (reference sequence). Written as DNA, the CDR3 is TGTGCCAGTAGGTTGGTCGGGGGGGGGCTTGAGCAGTTCTTC. It encodes CASRLVGGGLEQFF.

This chain joins TRBV11-2 and TRBJ2-5; 7 nucleotides align to TRBD1. J was trimmed by 2 bases and V by 3 bases; bases with no gene match: 3. Germline V CDR1 and CDR2: SGHAT, FQNNGV. The length of the CDR3 is 14 residues. This chain's CDR3 is CASSFGTAQETQYF. The DNA of the CDR3 is TGTGCCAGCAGCTTCGGGACAGCACAAGAGACCCAGTACTTC. Together with reference TRBV11-2 and TRBJ2-5, the CDR3 gives the full variable domain: EAGVAQSPRYKIIEKRQSVAFWCNPISGHATLYWYQQILGQGPKLLIQFQNNGVVDDSQLPKDRFSAERLKGVDSTLKIQPAKLEDSAVYLCASSFGTAQETQYFGPGTRLLVL.

The CDR3 bases are TGTGCCAGCAGCCTAGGACAGGGGTCCCCCAAGCCCCAGCATTTT. Translation: CASSLGQGSPKPQHF. This chain connects TRBV7-2 to TRBJ1-5; 9 bases map to TRBD1. The J segment lost 8 bases and the V segment lost 5 bases, leaving 10 bases of the junction unmatched. The germline V gene encodes CDR1 SGHTA and CDR2 FQGNSA. The CDR3 runs to 15 residues.

The chain uses TRBV10-3 and TRBJ2-5; maybe TRBD2 (6 bases). Germline V CDR1 and CDR2: ENHRY, SYGVKD. CDR3 length: 15 amino acids. Between the trimmed V and J ends, which lost 3 bases and 2 bases, there was a span of 13 bases. The DNA of the CDR3 is TGTGCCATCAGTGACTCAGGCGGGATACAAGAGACCCAGTACTTC. Amino acids: CAISDSGGIQETQYF.

This rearrangement joins TRBV7-2 to TRBJ2-7; 10 bases agree with TRBD1. From germline, CDR1 is SGHTA and CDR2 FQGNSA. The CDR3 contains 15 residues. Trimming removed 5 bases from V and 4 bases from J; junction bases left unmatched: 8. The CDR3 protein is CASSKRQGANYEQYF. DNA for the CDR3: TGTGCCAGCAGCAAGCGACAGGGGGCAAATTACGAGCAGTACTTC.